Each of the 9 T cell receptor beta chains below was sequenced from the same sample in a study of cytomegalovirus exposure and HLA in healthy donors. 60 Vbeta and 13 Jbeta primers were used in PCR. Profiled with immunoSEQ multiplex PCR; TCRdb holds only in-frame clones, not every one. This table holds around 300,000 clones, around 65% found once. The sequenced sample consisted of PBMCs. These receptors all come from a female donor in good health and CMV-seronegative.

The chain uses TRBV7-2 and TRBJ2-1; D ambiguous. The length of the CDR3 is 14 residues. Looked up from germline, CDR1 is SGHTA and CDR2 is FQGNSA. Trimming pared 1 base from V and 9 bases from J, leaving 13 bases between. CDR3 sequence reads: CASSLVIGAGEQFF. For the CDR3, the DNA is TGTGCCAGCAGCTTAGTGATTGGCGCAGGTGAGCAGTTCTTC.

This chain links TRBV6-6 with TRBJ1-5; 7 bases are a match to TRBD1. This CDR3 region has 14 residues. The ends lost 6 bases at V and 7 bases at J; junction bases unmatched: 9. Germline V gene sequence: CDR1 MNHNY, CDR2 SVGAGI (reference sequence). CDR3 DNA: TGTGCCAGCAGCCTAGGACAGGAGGGACAGCCCCAGCATTTT. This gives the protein CASSLGQEGQPQHF.

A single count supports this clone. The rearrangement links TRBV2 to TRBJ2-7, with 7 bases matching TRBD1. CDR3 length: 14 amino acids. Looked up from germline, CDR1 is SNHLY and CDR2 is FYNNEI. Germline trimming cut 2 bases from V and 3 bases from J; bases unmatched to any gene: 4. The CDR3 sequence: CASSERTGGYEQYF. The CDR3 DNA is TGTGCCAGCAGTGAACGGACAGGTGGCTACGAGCAGTACTTC.

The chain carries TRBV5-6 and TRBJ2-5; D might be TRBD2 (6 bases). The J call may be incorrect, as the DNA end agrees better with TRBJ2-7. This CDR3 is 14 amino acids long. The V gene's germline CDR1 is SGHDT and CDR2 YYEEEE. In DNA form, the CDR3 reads TGTGCCAGCAGTTGGGTGCTTCAGGGAGGCGAGCAGTACTTC. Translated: CASSWVLQGGEQYF.

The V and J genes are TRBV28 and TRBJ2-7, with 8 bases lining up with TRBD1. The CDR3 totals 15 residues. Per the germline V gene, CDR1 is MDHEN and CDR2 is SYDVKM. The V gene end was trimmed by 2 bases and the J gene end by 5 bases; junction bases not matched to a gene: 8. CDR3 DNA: TGTGCCAGCAGTTTACTGGACAGGGTAGGGAACGAGCAGTACTTC. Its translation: CASSLLDRVGNEQYF.

The CDR3 region is CASTPGDYNEQFF. The CDR3 coding sequence is TGTGCTAGTACTCCGGGAGACTACAATGAGCAGTTCTTC. The rearrangement joins TRBV12-5 to TRBJ2-1; D might be TRBD2 (6 bases). Germline loops: CDR1 LGHNT, CDR2 FRNRAP. V shed 8 bases and J shed 3 bases, with 11 bases lying between them. The CDR3 consists of 13 residues.

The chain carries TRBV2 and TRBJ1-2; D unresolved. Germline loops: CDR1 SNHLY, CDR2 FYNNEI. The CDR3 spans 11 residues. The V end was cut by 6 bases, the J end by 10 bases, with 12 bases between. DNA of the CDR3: TGTGCCAGCAGCCCCGACAACCTCTACACCTTC. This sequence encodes CASSPDNLYTF.

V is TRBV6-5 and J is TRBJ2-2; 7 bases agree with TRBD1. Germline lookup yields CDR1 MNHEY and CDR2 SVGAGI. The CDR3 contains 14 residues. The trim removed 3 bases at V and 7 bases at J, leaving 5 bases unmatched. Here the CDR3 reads CASSYTGASGELFF. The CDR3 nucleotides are TGTGCCAGCAGTTATACAGGGGCGAGCGGGGAGCTGTTTTTT.

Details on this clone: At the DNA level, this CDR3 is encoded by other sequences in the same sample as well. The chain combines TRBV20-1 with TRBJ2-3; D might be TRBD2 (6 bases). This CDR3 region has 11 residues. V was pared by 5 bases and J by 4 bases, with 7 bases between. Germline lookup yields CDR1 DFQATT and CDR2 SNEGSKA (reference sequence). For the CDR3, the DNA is TGCAGTGCTCGGAGGGCAGATACGCAGTATTTT. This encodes CSARRADTQYF.